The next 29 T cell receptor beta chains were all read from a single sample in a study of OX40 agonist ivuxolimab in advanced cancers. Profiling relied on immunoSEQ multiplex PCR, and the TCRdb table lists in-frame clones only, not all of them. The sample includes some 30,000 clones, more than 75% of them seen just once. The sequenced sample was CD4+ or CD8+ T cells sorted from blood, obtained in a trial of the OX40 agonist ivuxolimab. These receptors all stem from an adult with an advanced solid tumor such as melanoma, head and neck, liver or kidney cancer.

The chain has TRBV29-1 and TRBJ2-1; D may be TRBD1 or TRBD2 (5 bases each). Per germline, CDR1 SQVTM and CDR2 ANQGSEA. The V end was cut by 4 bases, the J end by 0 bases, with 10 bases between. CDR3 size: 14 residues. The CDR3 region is CSVGGSVSYNEQFF. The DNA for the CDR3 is TGCAGCGTTGGGGGGTCAGTCTCCTACAATGAGCAGTTCTTC.

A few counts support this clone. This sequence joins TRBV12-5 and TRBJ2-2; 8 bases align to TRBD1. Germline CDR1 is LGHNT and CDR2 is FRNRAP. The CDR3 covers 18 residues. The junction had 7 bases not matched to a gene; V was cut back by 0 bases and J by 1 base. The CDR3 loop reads CASGLVYNDRGNTGELFF. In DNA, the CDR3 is TGTGCTAGTGGTTTGGTCTACAATGACAGGGGGAACACCGGGGAGCTGTTTTTT.

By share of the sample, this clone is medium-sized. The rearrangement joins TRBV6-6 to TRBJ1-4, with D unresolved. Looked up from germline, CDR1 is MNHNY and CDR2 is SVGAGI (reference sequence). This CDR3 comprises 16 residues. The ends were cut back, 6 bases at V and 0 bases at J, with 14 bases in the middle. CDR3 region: CASRGGRLPTNEKLFF. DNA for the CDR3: TGTGCCAGCAGGGGTGGACGGCTCCCAACTAATGAAAAACTGTTTTTT.

The chain's CDR3 is CASSIEALNQPQHF. Written as DNA, the CDR3 is TGTGCCAGTAGTATAGAGGCCTTAAATCAGCCCCAGCATTTT. The rearrangement joins TRBV19 to TRBJ1-5; D is ambiguous. From germline, CDR1 is LNHDA and CDR2 SQIVND (reference sequence). Trimming shortened V by 0 bases and J by 4 bases, and 7 bases separated the two germline ends. CDR3 length: 14 residues.

Written as DNA, the CDR3 is TGTGCCAGCAGTTTGGGTAGCGGGTACTTCTATGAGCAGTTCTTC. Encoded protein: CASSLGSGYFYEQFF. The genes are TRBV27 and TRBJ2-1; 7 nucleotides match TRBD2. The CDR3 is 15 amino acids. The ends lost 3 bases at V and 8 bases at J; junction bases unmatched: 10. Looked up from germline, CDR1 is MNHEY and CDR2 is SMNVEV (reference sequence).

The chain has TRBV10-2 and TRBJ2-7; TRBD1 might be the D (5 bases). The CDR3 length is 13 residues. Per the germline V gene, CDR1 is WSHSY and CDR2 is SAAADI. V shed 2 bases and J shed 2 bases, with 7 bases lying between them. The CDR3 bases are TGCGCCAGCAGTGAGCAGGGAACCTACGAGCAGTACTTC. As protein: CASSEQGTYEQYF.

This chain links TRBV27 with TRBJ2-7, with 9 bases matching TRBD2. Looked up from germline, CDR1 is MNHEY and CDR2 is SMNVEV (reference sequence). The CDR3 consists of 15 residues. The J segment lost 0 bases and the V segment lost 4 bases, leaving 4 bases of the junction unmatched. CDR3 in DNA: TGTGCCAGCAGTTATCTAGCGGGGACCTCCTACGAGCAGTACTTC. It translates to CASSYLAGTSYEQYF.

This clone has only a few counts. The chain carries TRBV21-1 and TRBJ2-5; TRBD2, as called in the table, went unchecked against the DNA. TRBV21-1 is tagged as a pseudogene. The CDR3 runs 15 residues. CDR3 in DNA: TGTGCCAGCAGCAAAGAGAGGCGCGGGGAAGAGACCCAGTACTTC. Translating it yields CASSKERRGEETQYF.

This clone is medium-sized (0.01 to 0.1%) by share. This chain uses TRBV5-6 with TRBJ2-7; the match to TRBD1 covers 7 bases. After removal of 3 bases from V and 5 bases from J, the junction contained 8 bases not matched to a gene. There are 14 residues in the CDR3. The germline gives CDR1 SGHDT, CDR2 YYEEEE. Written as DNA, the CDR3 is TGTGCCAGCAGCTCAGCGACAGGGCTCAACGAGCAGTACTTC. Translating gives CASSSATGLNEQYF.

CDR3 sequence reads: CATSTRQGLSYEQYF. The CDR3 bases are TGTGCCACCAGCACTCGACAGGGCCTCTCCTACGAGCAGTACTTC. V gene TRBV15 combines with J gene TRBJ2-7; 7 bases match TRBD1. The CDR3 has 15 amino acids. In germline, CDR1 is LNHNV, CDR2 YYDKDF (reference sequence). Trimming at V came to 4 bases and at J to 0 bases, leaving 6 bases not matched to a gene.

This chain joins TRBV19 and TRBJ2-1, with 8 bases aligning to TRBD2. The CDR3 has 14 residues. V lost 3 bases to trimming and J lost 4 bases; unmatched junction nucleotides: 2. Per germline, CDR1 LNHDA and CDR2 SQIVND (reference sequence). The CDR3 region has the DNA TGTGCCAGTAGTATTTTAGCGGGGTACAATGAGCAGTTCTTC. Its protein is CASSILAGYNEQFF.

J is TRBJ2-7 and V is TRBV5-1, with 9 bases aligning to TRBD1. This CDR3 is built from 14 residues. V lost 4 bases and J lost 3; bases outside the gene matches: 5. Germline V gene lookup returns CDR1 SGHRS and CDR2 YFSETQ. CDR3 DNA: TGCGCCAGCAGCGGCGGACAGGGGCACTACGAGCAGTACTTC. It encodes CASSGGQGHYEQYF.

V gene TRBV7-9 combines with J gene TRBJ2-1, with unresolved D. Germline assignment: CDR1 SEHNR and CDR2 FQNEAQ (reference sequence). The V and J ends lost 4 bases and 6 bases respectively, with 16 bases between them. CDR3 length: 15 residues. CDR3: CASSSAIAPANEQFF. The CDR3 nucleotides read TGTGCCAGCAGCTCAGCAATTGCCCCCGCCAATGAGCAGTTCTTC.

In nucleotides, the CDR3 is TGTGCCAGCAGTTTTGACAGGGGGGCTGAAGCTTTCTTT. Translated, it gives CASSFDRGAEAFF. V gene TRBV27 combines with J gene TRBJ1-1; 9 positions match TRBD1. J gave up 6 bases and V 3 bases, and 2 bases lay outside the gene matches. CDR3 length equals 13 residues. Germline CDR1 is MNHEY and CDR2 is SMNVEV (reference sequence).

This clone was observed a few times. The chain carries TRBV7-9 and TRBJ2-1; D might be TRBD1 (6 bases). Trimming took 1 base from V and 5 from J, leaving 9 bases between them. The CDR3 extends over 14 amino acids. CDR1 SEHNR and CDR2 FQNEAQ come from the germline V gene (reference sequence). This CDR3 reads CASSLVGQHNEQFF. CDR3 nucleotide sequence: TGTGCCAGCAGCTTAGTAGGACAGCACAATGAGCAGTTCTTC. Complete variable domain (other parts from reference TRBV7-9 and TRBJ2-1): DTGVSQNPRHKITKRGQNVTFRCDPISEHNRLYWYRQTLGQGPEFLTYFQNEAQLEKSRLLSDRFSAERPKGSFSTLEIQRTEQGDSAMYLCASSLVGQHNEQFFGPGTRLTVL.

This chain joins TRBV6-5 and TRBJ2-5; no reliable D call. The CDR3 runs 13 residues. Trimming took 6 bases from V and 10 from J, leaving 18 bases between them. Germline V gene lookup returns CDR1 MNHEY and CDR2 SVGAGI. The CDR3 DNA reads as TGTGCCAGCAGCTCACCTGACAATCGGGTCCAGTACTTC. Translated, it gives CASSSPDNRVQYF.

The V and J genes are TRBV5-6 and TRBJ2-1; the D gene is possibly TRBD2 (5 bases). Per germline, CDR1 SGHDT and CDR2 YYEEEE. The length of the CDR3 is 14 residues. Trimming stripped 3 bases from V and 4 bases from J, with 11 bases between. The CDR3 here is CASSYGRGYNEQFF. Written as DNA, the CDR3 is TGTGCCAGCAGCTACGGTCGGGGTTACAATGAGCAGTTCTTC. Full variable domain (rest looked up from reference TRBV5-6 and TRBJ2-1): DAGVTQSPTHLIKTRGQQVTLRCSPKSGHDTVSWYQQALGQGPQFIFQYYEEEERQRGNFPDRFSGHQFPNYSSELNVNALLLGDSALYLCASSYGRGYNEQFFGPGTRLTVL.

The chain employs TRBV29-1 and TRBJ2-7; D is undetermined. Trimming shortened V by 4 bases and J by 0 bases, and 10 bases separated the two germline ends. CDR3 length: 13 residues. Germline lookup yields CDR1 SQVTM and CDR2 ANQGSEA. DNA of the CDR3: TGCAGCGTTGGTGTCCCTAGCTCCTACGAGCAGTACTTC. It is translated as CSVGVPSSYEQYF.

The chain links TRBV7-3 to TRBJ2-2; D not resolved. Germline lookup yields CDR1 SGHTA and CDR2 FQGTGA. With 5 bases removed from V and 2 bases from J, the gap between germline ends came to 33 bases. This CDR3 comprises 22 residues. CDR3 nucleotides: TGTGCCAGCAGCCTACAACATACGGCCCATCCTTATGAGGACCTAAACACCGGGGAGCTGTTTTTT. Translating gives CASSLQHTAHPYEDLNTGELFF.

The CDR3 reads CASSFRTGVGSPLHF. For the CDR3, the DNA is TGTGCCAGCAGTTTCAGGACAGGGGTAGGTTCACCCCTCCACTTT. The rearrangement links TRBV28 to TRBJ1-6, with 9 positions matching TRBD1. The CDR3 spans 15 residues. Trimming took 3 bases from V and 9 from J; bases not matched to a gene: 6. The germline V gene has CDR1 MDHEN and CDR2 SYDVKM.

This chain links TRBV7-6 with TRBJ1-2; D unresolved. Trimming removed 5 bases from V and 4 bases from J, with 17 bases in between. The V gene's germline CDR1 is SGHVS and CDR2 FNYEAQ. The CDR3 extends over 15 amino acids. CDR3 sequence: CASSPAVGGLYGYTF. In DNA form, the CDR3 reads TGTGCCAGCAGCCCCGCGGTGGGCGGACTCTATGGCTACACCTTC.

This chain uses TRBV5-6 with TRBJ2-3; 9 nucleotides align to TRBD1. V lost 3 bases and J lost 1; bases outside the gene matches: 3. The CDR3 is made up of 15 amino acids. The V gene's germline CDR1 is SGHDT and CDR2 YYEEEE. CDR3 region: CASSWGQGGTDTQYF. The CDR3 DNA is TGTGCCAGCAGCTGGGGACAGGGAGGCACAGATACGCAGTATTTT.

CDR3 sequence reads: CASSLDWTAGSYEQYF. For the CDR3, the DNA is TGCGCCAGCAGCTTGGACTGGACAGCCGGCTCCTACGAGCAGTACTTC. V is TRBV5-1 and J is TRBJ2-7; D may be TRBD1 (6 bases). The CDR3 length is 16 residues. Between the trimmed V and J ends, which lost 0 bases and 0 bases, there was a span of 13 bases. Germline V gives CDR1 SGHRS, CDR2 YFSETQ.

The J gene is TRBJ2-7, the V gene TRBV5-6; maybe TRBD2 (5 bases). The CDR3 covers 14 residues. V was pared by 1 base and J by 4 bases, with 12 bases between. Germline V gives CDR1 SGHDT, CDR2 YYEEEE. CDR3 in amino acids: CASSLSLAVYEQYF. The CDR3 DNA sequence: TGTGCCAGCAGCTTGTCTCTAGCAGTTTACGAGCAGTACTTC.

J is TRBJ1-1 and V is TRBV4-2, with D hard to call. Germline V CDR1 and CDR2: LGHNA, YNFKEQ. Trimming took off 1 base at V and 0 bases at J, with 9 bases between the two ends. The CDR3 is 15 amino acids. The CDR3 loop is CASSQAVGLNTEAFF. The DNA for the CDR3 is TGTGCCAGCAGCCAAGCGGTAGGGTTGAACACTGAAGCTTTCTTT.

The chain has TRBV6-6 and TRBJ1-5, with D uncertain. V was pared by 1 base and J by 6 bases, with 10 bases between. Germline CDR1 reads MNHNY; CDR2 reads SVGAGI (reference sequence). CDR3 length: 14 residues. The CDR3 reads CASSYLEGFQPQHF. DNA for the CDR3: TGTGCCAGCAGTTACTTGGAGGGTTTTCAGCCCCAGCATTTT.

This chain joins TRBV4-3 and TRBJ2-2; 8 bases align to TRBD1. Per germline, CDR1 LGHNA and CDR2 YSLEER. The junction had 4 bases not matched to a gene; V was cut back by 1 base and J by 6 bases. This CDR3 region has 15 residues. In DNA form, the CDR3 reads TGCGCCAGCAGCCAAGGCTCAGGGGGCCCCGGGGAGCTGTTTTTT. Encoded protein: CASSQGSGGPGELFF.

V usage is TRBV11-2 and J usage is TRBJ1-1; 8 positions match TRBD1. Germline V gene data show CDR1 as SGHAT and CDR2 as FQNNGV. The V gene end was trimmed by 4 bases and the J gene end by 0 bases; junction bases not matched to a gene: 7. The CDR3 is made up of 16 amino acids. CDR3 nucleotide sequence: TGTGCCAGCAGCTATTCAGGGGGCCTAATGAACACTGAAGCTTTCTTT. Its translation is CASSYSGGLMNTEAFF.

Written as DNA, the CDR3 is TGTGCCAGCAGTTACGGGAACGACCAGCCCCAGCATTTT. Translation gives CASSYGNDQPQHF. This rearrangement joins TRBV27 to TRBJ1-5; D is uncertain. Between the trimmed V and J ends, which lost 4 bases and 7 bases, there was a span of 11 bases. CDR1 is MNHEY, CDR2 SMNVEV, per germline (reference sequence). The CDR3 is made up of 13 amino acids.